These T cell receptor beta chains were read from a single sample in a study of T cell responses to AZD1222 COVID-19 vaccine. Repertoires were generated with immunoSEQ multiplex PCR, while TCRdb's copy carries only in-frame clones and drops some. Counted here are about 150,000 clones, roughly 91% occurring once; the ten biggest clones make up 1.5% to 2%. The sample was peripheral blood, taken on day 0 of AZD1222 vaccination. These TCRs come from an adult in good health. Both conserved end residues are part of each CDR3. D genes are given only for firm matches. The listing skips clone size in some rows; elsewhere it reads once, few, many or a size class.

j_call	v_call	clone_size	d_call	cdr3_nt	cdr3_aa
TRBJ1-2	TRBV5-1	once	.	TGCGCCAGCAGCCTCGGGGGATCTAGGGGCTACACCTTC	CASSLGGSRGYTF
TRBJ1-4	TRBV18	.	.	TGTGCCAGCTCACCAGGGAGAAACGAAAAACTGTTTTTT	CASSPGRNEKLFF
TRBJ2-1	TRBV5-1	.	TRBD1	TGCGCCAGCAGCTTGGGGACAGGGTCACGACACAATGAGCAGTTCTTC	CASSLGTGSRHNEQFF
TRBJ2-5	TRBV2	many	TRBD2	TGTGCCAGCAGTGGCCAGCGGGATGAAGAGACCCAGTACTTC	CASSGQRDEETQYF
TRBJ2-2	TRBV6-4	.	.	TGTGCCAGAGCAGGGCCTAACACCGGGGAGCTGTTTTTT	CARAGPNTGELFF
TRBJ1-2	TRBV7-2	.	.	TGTGCCAGCAGCAACACCTTGGGGGGCTACACCTTC	CASSNTLGGYTF
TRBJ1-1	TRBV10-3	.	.	TGTGCCATCAGCCCGACCGCGAACACTGAAGCTTTCTTT	CAISPTANTEAFF
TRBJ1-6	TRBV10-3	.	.	TGTGCCATCAGTCAACCGACAGGCCAGAATTCACCCCTCCACTTT	CAISQPTGQNSPLHF
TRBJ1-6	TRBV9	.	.	TGTGCCAGCAGCGCCCGGGACGCCAATTCACCCCTCCACTTT	CASSARDANSPLHF
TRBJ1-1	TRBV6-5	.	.	TGTGCCAGCAGTTACTCCTCAGGGAGCACTGAAGCTTTCTTT	CASSYSSGSTEAFF
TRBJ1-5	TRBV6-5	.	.	TGTGCCAGCAGTTCCCTACACAGGGCCACGCAGCCCCAGCATTTT	CASSSLHRATQPQHF